This T cell receptor (beta chain) was captured in a study of blood T cell repertoires in COVID-19. About the study: The origin of the acute and convalescent COVID-19 samples was the United States, Italy and Spain. PBMCs, B-cell-depleted T cells, or T cells provided the cDNA or gDNA that made up the material.

Per the study methods: Reference gene primer amplification yielded estimated nucleated cell counts. Method: immunoSEQ multiplex PCR; TCRdb's copy keeps in-frame clones and lacks some. That table gives V, J and clone size, and the DNA gave D and trimming. Of fewer than 300,000 clones listed, roughly 90% are singletons. This sequence originates from a man in his fifties or sixties who had recovered from COVID-19. The sequencing input was peripheral blood.

The CDR3 loop reads CASSKPGQGYEQYF. The CDR3 bases are TGCGCCAGCAGCAAACCGGGACAGGGCTACGAGCAGTACTTC. The chain is built from TRBV10-2 and TRBJ2-7; TRBD1 matches at 9 bases. This CDR3 is 14 amino acids long. Germline V gene lookup returns CDR1 WSHSY and CDR2 SAAADI. The junction had 6 bases not matched to a gene; V was cut back by 6 bases and J by 3 bases.